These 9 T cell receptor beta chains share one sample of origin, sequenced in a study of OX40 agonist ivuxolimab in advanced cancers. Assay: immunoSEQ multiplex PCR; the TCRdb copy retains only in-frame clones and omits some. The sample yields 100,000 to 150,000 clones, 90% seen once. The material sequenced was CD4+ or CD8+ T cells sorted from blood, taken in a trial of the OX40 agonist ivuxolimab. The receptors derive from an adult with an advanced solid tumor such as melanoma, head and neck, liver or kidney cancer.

The CDR3 DNA is TGTGCCAGCAGTTCTAGCGGAAATGCCTACGAGCAGTACTTC. Translated, it gives CASSSSGNAYEQYF. The V gene is TRBV6-5, the J gene TRBJ2-7, with TRBD2 matching 7 bases. The V gene end was trimmed by 4 bases and the J gene end by 2 bases; junction bases not matched to a gene: 5. CDR1 and CDR2 from the germline V gene are MNHEY and SVGAGI. CDR3 length equals 14 residues.

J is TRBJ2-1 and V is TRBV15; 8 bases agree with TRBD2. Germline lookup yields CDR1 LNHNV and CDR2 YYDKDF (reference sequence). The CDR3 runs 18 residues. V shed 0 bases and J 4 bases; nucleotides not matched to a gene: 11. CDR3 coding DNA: TGTGCCACCAGCAGAGAATCAAGACTAGCGCTAAATTACAATGAGCAGTTCTTC. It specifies CATSRESRLALNYNEQFF.

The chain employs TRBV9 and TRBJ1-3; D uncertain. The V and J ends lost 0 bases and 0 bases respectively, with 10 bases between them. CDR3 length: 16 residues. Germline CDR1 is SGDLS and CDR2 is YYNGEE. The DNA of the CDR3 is TGTGCCAGCAGCGTAGGGGCCGGGTCCTCTGGAAACACCATATATTTT. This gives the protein CASSVGAGSSGNTIYF.

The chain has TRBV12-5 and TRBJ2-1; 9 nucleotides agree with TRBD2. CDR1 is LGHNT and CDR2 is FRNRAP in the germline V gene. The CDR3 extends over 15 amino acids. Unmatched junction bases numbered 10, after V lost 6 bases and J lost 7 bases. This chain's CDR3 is CASGEVAGGPNEQFF. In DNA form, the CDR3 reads TGTGCTAGTGGGGAGGTTGCGGGAGGGCCGAATGAGCAGTTCTTC.

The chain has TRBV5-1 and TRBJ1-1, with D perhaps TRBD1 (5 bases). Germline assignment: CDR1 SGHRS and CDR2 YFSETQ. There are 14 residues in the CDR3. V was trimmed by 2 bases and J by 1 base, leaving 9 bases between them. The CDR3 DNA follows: TGCGCCAGCAGCTTAGGACACGGGAACACTGAAGCTTTCTTT. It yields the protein CASSLGHGNTEAFF.

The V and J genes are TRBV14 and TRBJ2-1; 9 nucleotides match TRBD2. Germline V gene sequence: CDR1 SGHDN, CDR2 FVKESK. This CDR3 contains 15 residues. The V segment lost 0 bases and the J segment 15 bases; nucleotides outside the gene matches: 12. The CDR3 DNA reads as TGTGCCAGCAGCCAAGAAAATCCGCTAGCGGGACCTAGGTTCTTC. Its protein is CASSQENPLAGPRFF.

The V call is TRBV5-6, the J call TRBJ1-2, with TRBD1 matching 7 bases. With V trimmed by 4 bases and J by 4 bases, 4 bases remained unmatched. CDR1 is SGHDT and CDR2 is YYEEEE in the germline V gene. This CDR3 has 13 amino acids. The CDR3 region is CASSLGTVYGYTF. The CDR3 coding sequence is TGTGCCAGCAGCCTAGGGACAGTCTATGGCTACACCTTC.

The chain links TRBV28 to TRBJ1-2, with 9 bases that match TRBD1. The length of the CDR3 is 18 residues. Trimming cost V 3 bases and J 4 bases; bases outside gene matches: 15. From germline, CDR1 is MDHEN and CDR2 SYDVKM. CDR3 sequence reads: CASSFVPGTGPRVYGYTF. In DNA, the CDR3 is TGTGCCAGCAGTTTTGTACCAGGGACAGGGCCTCGCGTCTATGGCTACACCTTC.

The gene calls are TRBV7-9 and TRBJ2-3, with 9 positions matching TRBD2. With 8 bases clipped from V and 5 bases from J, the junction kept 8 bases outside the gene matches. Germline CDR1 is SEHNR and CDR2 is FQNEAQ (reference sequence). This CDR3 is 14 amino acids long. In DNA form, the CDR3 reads TGTGCCAGCGGGTATAGTAGCGGGAGAGATACGCAGTATTTT. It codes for CASGYSSGRDTQYF.